The 14 T cell receptor beta chains given below trace back to one sample, sequenced in a study of T cell responses to AZD1222 COVID-19 vaccine (dated by TCRdb to the early 2020s). The library was obtained by the immunoSEQ multiplex PCR assay. TCRdb holds this immuneACCESS table with in-frame rearrangements only. Some clones are missing; in checked studies, unresolved V genes explain under half, and the rest has no known cause. The sample records more than 140,000 clones, approximately 90% of which are singletons. The leading ten clones occupy roughly 3.5% of the sample. Interpreted using the paper, the time point label stands for: baseline before first vaccination. Sample treatment or condition, as interpreted from the label and publication: meningococcal conjugate vaccine given as trial control. Here the sequenced sample was peripheral blood, taken on day 0 of MenACWY control vaccination. The source is an adult in good health.

The V gene is TRBV7-5, the J gene TRBJ1-2. TRBV7-5 is a known pseudogene. The CDR3 consists of 14 residues. The CDR3 DNA reads as TGTGCCAGAAGCTTAGGCGGGGCGGACCGTGGCTACACCTTC. Its translation: CARSLGGADRGYTF.

The chain couples TRBV9 to TRBJ2-1; D remains ambiguous. This CDR3 is 16 amino acids long. Looked up from germline, CDR1 is SGDLS and CDR2 is YYNGEE. Trimming cost V 4 bases and J 0 bases, with 14 bases left between them. The CDR3 loop reads CASSPLRPSSYNEQFF. The CDR3 nucleotides read TGTGCCAGCAGCCCACTCCGACCGAGCTCCTACAATGAGCAGTTCTTC.

This chain's CDR3 is CASSRQGGAAEAFF. The CDR3 DNA sequence: TGTGCCAGCAGTCGACAGGGGGGAGCAGCTGAAGCTTTCTTT. The chain joins TRBV6-5 to TRBJ1-1; 9 bases are a match to TRBD1. The CDR3 covers 14 residues. V was clipped by 5 bases and J by 6 bases; unmatched bases: 7. CDR1 is MNHEY and CDR2 is SVGAGI in the germline V gene.

The chain combines TRBV9 with TRBJ2-2; TRBD2 matches 8 bases. After removal of 3 bases from V and 4 bases from J, the junction contained 11 bases not matched to a gene. This CDR3 has 17 residues. CDR1 SGDLS and CDR2 YYNGEE come from the germline V gene. CDR3: CASSGPSGRTGTGELFF. For the CDR3, the DNA is TGTGCCAGCAGCGGCCCGAGCGGGAGAACGGGCACCGGGGAGCTGTTTTTT.

The chain is built from TRBV19 and TRBJ1-1; no definite D call. Trimming shortened V by 4 bases and J by 4 bases, and 10 bases separated the two germline ends. Germline V gene sequence: CDR1 LNHDA, CDR2 SQIVND (reference sequence). The CDR3 runs to 13 residues. The CDR3 here is CASSNGLITEAFF. In nucleotides, the CDR3 is TGTGCCAGTAGTAATGGGCTTATCACTGAAGCTTTCTTT.

The V gene is TRBV7-2, the J gene TRBJ2-7; a possible D gene is TRBD1 (5 bases). Germline V gives CDR1 SGHTA, CDR2 FQGNSA. Trimming left V 5 bases short and J 4 bases short, with 18 bases between. The CDR3 is made up of 15 amino acids. CDR3: CASSLQGTSLYEQYF. The CDR3 coding sequence is TGTGCCAGCAGCCTCCAGGGTACGAGTCTTTACGAGCAGTACTTC.

This clone was seen more than once but under ten times. The chain is built from TRBV7-2 and TRBJ2-7, with D tentatively TRBD1 (6 bases). Trimming pared 5 bases from V and 2 bases from J, leaving 19 bases between. Germline V gene sequence: CDR1 SGHTA, CDR2 FQGNSA. This CDR3 has 16 amino acids. CDR3 sequence reads: CASSPMGRGLTYEQYF. The CDR3 DNA sequence: TGTGCCAGCAGCCCTATGGGCAGGGGCCTTACCTACGAGCAGTACTTC.

The gene calls are TRBV5-1 and TRBJ1-1; the D is unclear. Germline CDR1 is SGHRS and CDR2 is YFSETQ. V gave up 4 bases and J gave up 4 bases, with 17 bases separating them. This CDR3 comprises 15 residues. The CDR3 sequence is CASSLLGRLGTEAFF. The CDR3 DNA sequence: TGCGCCAGCAGCCTCCTCGGGAGGCTTGGCACTGAAGCTTTCTTT.

The chain uses TRBV18 and TRBJ1-5; the D is unclear. CDR1 KGHSH and CDR2 LQKENI come from the germline V gene. Trimming took off 3 bases at V and 2 bases at J, with 17 bases between the two ends. CDR3 length: 17 amino acids. The CDR3 coding sequence is TGTGCCAGCTCACCCCCGGGCGTCTCTCTTGGCAATCAGCCCCAGCATTTT. Translating gives CASSPPGVSLGNQPQHF.

This clone appeared once. The V gene is TRBV3-1 (or the pseudogene TRBV3-2), the J gene TRBJ1-2; 7 bases fit TRBD1. Germline-derived CDR1 and CDR2 are LGHDT and YNNKEL (reference sequence). The CDR3 is 15 residues long. V lost 3 bases and J lost 1; bases outside the gene matches: 5. CDR3 in amino acids: CASSHRDSYNYGYTF. CDR3 DNA sequence: TGTGCCAGCAGCCATAGGGACAGTTATAACTATGGCTACACCTTC.

The chain employs TRBV4-3 and TRBJ2-1; 7 bases are a match to TRBD2. Germline assignment: CDR1 LGHNA and CDR2 YSLEER. V trimming: 4 bases; J trimming: 5 bases; junction bases outside the gene matches: 8. CDR3 size: 15 residues. The CDR3 DNA reads TGCGCCAGCAGCCTGAAAGCGGGACCAAACAATGAGCAGTTCTTC. This codes for CASSLKAGPNNEQFF.

The chain carries TRBV18 and TRBJ1-2, with a weak D call TRBD1 (6 bases). This CDR3 spans 14 amino acids. V lost 0 bases and J 8 bases, leaving 13 bases between the germline ends. The germline V gene encodes CDR1 KGHSH and CDR2 LQKENI. The CDR3 nucleotides read TGTGCCAGCTCACCACCTATACAGGGAGGCGGCTACACCTTC. This encodes CASSPPIQGGGYTF.

This chain connects TRBV5-5 to TRBJ1-5; D ambiguous. V lost 3 bases to trimming and J lost 4 bases, with 8 bases between them. The germline CDR1 and CDR2 sequences are SGHKS and YYEKEE (reference sequence). This CDR3 comprises 13 residues. The CDR3 DNA reads as TGTGCCAGCAGCTACGACATAAATCAGCCCCAGCATTTT. As protein: CASSYDINQPQHF.

The rearrangement links TRBV25-1 to TRBJ1-1, with 8 nucleotides matching TRBD1. Germline lookup yields CDR1 MGHDK and CDR2 SYGVNS. This CDR3 contains 12 residues. Trimming at V came to 3 bases and at J to 12 bases, leaving 6 bases not matched to a gene. The CDR3 sequence is CASSDAQGGPFF. The DNA for the CDR3 is TGTGCCAGCAGTGATGCACAGGGGGGCCCTTTCTTT.